This T cell receptor (beta chain) was sequenced in a study of lymphopenia after photon versus proton radiotherapy. CDR3 length: 12 amino acids. CDR1 MNHEY and CDR2 SVGAGI come from the germline V gene. Regarding this clone: What it binds is not known.

The protocol was immunoSEQ multiplex PCR, while the TCRdb copy is restricted to in-frame clones and leaves out a portion. The repertoire consists of tens of thousands of clones, with roughly 83% occurring once and the leading ten covering approximately 2%. Findings and caveats of the study: Proton therapy kept repertoires fairly stable, unlike photons, which gained effector/memory cells. Post-nadir TCR diversity decline inversely tracked overall survival among those who died.

The sequence derives from a man aged 55 to 70 with pancreatic cancer. Sequenced material: peripheral blood, taken from a patient treated with proton-based radiotherapy. The V call is TRBV6-5, the J call TRBJ2-2, with TRBD2 matching over 7 bases. The DNA of the CDR3 is TGTGGGGTCGGGAGGATGGGCGGGGAGCTGTTTTTT. It is translated as CGVGRMGGELFF.